This T cell receptor (beta chain) was obtained from a study of shared clonotypes between healthy human individuals. As defined, naive CD8 cells were CD45RO-negative and positively selected for CCR7, with terminally differentiated effector memory CD45RA+ cells excluded. Findings and limits, study-wide: Clonotypes that were shared across a handful of donors made up 4.5% to 5% of naive CD4 clonotypes. Naive subsets generally exceeded memory subsets in estimated richness.

On this clone itself: Its target is not known.

Study processing details: Junction-only immunoSEQ sequences carried no quality scores, so filtering differed. Method: immunoSEQ multiplex PCR; TCRdb's copy keeps in-frame clones and lacks some. Clone size and the V and J calls come from that table; the DNA yielded D and trimming. The table records around 2,100,000 clones, roughly 95% of them present only once. Germline CDR1 reads SNHLY; CDR2 reads FYNNEI. Trimming stripped 6 bases from V and 2 bases from J, with 14 bases between. CDR3 length: 15 residues. Sequenced sample: naive CD8+ T cells sorted from blood. This chain links TRBV2 with TRBJ1-5; possible D gene TRBD1, 6 bases. The clonotype comes from a man between 18 and 29 years old in good health. The CDR3 nucleotides are TGTGCCAGCAGATGGACAGAATCGGGCAATCAGCCCCAGCATTTT. The encoded protein is CASRWTESGNQPQHF.